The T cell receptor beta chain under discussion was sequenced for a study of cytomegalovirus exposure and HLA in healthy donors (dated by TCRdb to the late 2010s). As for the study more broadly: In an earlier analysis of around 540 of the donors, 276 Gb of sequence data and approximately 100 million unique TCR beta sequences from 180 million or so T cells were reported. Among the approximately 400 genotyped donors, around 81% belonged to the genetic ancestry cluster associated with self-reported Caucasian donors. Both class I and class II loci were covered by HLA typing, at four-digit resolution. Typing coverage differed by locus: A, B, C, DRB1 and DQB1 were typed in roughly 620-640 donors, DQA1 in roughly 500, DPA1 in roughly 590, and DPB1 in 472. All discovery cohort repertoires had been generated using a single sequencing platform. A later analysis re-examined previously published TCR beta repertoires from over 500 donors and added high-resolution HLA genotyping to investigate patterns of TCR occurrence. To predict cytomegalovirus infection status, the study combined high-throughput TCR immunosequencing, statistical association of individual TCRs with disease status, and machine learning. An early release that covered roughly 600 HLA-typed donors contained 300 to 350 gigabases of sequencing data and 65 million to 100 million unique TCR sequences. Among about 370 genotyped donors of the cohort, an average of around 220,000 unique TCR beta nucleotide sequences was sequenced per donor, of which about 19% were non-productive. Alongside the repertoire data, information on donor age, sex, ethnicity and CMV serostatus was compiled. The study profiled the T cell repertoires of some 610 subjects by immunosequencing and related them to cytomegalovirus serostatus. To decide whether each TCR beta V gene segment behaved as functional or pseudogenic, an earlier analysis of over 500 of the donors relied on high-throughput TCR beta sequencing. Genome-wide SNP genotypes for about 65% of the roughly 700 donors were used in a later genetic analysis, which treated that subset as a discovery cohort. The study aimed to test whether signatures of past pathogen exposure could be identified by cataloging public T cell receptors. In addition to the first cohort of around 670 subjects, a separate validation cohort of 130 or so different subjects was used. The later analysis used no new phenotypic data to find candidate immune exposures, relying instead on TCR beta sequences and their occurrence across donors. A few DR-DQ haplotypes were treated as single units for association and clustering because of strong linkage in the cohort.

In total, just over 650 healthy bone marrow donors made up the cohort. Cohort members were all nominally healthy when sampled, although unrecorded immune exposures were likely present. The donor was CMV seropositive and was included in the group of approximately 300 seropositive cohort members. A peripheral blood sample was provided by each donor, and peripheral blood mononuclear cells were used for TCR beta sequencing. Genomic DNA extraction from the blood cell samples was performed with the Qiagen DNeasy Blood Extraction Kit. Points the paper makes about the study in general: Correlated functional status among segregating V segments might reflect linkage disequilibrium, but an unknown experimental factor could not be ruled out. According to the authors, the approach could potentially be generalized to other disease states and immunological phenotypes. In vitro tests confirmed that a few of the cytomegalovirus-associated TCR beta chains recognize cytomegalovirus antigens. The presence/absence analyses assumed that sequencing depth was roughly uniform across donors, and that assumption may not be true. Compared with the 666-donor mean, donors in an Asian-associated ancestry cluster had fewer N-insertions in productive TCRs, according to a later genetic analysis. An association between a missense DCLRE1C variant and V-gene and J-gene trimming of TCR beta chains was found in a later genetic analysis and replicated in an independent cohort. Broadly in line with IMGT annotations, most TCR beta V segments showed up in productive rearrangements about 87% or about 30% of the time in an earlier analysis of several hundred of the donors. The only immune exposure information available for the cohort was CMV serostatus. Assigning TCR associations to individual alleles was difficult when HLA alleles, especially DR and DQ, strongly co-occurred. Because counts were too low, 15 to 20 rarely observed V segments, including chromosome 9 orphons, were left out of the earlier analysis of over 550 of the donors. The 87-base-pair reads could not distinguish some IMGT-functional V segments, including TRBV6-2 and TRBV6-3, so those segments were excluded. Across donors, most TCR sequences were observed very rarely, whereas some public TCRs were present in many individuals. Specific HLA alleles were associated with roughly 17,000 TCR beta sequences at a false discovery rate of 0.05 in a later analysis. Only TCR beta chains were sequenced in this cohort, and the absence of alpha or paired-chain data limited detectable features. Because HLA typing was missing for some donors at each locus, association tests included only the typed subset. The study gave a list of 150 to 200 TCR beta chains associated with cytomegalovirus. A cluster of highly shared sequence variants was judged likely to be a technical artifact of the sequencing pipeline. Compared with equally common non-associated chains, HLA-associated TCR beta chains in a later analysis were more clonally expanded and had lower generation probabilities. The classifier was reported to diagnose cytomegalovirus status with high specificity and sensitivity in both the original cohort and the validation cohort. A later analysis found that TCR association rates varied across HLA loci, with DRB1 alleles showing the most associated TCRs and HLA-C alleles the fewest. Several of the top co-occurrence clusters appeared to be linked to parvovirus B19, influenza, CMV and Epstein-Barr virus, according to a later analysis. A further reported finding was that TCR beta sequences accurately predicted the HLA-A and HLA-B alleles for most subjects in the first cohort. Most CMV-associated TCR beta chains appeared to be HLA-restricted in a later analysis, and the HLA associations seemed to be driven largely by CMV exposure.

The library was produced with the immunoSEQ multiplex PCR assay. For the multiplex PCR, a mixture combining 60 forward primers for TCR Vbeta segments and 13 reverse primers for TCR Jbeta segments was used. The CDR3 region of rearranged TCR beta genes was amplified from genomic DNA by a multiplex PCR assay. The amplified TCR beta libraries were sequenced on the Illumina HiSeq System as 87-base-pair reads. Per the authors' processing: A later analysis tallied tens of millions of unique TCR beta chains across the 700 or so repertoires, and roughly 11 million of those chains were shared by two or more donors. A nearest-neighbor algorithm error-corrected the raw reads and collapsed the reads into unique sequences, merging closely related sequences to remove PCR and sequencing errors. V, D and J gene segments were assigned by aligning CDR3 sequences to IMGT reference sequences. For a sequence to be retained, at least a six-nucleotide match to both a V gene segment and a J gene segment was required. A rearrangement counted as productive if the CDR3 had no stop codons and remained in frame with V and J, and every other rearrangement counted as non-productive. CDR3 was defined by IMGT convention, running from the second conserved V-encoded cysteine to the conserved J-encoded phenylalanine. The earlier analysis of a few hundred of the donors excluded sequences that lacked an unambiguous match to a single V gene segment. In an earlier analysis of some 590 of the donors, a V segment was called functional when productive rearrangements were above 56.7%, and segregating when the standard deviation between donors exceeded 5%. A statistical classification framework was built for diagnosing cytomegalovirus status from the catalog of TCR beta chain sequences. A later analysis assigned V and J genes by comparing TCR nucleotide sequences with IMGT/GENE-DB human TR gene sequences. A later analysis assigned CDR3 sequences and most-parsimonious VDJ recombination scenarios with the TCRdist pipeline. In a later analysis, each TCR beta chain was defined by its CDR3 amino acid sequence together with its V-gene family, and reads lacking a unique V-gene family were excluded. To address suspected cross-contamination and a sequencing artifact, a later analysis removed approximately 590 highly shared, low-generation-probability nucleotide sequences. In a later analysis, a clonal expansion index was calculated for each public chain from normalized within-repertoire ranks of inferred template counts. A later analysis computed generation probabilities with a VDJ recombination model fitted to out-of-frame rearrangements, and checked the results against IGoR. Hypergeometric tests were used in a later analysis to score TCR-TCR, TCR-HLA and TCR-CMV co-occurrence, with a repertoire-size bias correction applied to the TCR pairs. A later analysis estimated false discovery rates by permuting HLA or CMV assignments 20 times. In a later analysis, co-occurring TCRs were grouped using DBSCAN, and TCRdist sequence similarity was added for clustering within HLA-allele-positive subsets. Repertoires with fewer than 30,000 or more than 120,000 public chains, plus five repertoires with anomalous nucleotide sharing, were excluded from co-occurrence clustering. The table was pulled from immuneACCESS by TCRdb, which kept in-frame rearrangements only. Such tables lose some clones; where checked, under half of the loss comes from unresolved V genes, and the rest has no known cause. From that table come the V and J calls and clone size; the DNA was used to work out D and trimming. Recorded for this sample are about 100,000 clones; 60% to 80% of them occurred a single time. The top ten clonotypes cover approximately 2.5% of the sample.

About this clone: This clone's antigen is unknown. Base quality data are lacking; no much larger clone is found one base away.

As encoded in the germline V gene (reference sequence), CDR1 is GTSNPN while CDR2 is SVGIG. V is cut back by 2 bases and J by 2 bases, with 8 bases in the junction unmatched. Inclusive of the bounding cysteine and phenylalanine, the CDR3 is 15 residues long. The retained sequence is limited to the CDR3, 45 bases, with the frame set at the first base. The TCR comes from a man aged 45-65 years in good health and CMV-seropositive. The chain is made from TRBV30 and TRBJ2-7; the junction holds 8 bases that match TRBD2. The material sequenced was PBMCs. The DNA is TGTGCCTGGAGTCGGTTCGGGGGGGGTACCTACGAGCAGTACTTC. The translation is CAWSRFGGGTYEQYF.